Given below is one TCR beta chain in context. Antigen: not known. TCRdb's copy holds only in-frame clones and misses some; the assay was immunoSEQ multiplex PCR. Of roughly 71,000 clones listed, about three quarters are singletons. These data originate in a study of OX40 agonist ivuxolimab in advanced cancers. On the study more broadly: Patients with hepatocellular carcinoma, melanoma, renal cell or head and neck cancer made up the dose-escalation patients. The study reported partial responses in three patients: one hepatocellular carcinoma, two cutaneous melanoma.

Study-wide findings and caveats: Some nonresponders likewise displayed low normalized T-cell clonal expansion.

This CDR3 has 14 residues. The V segment lost 6 bases and the J segment 7 bases; nucleotides outside the gene matches: 10. Germline lookup yields CDR1 MNHEY and CDR2 SMNVEV (reference sequence). The rearrangement joins TRBV27 to TRBJ1-2; TRBD1 aligns across 8 bases. The sample in question was CD4+ or CD8+ T cells sorted from blood, obtained in a trial of the OX40 agonist ivuxolimab. The receptor was isolated from an adult with an advanced solid tumor such as melanoma, head and neck, liver or kidney cancer. The DNA for the CDR3 is TGTGCCAGCAGCCTACGGACAGGGCTTTCTGGCTACACCTTC. Protein: CASSLRTGLSGYTF.